This T cell receptor beta chain is from a study of blood T cell repertoires in COVID-19. Looking at the study overall: The study drew acute and convalescent COVID-19 samples from the United States, Italy and Spain.

Germline V CDR1 and CDR2: SGHTA, FQGNSA. The CDR3 contains 17 residues. Trimming removed 2 bases from V and 2 bases from J; junction bases left unmatched: 12. In the original processing: Amplifying reference gene primers gave estimates of nucleated cell counts. Measured with immunoSEQ multiplex PCR; TCRdb has only the in-frame clones, and not every one. D and trimming come from the DNA, and the V and J calls and clone size come from that table. The sample lists about 260,000 clones, 87% seen once, with roughly 1.6% in the top ten. The specimen was peripheral blood. This receptor was obtained from a woman aged 40 to 55 who had recovered from COVID-19. The genes are TRBV7-2 and TRBJ2-7, with 7 bases lining up with TRBD2. CDR3: CASSLRGVSSRTYEQYF. CDR3 coding DNA: TGTGCCAGCAGCTTACGGGGGGTGAGCAGCCGAACCTACGAGCAGTACTTC.